Below, one TCR beta chain is given with its context. These data are taken from a study of control samples from healthy donors and cancer patients. Some clones are missing from TCRdb's copy, which holds only in-frame ones; the method was immunoSEQ multiplex PCR. The sample yields some 200,000 clones, roughly 93% seen once. Trimming stripped 8 bases from V and 5 bases from J, with 15 bases between. This CDR3 has 13 residues. Germline lookup yields CDR1 MNHEY and CDR2 SVGAGI. The sample consisted of blood. The chain employs TRBV6-5 and TRBJ1-2; a weak D match, TRBD1 (6 bases). The sequence was collected from a man aged 18 to 30 in good health. The CDR3 loop reads CASEFRRGYGYTF. CDR3 nucleotides: TGTGCCAGCGAATTCAGAAGGGGGTATGGCTACACCTTC.